The 11 T cell receptor beta chains below come from one sample, sequenced in a study of technical replicates of blood from a few donors. Generated by immunoSEQ multiplex PCR, the TCRdb table keeps only in-frame clones and is missing some. Counted here are about 62,000 clones, more than 70% occurring once; the ten biggest clones make up 5.2%. The sample consisted of PBMCs. The receptor set was obtained from a human donor in good health. Some clones in this sample may be carry-over from other donors' samples.

The V gene is TRBV14, the J gene TRBJ1-5; TRBD1 agrees at 10 bases. V dropped 0 bases and J dropped 5; count of bases not matched to a gene: 7. This CDR3 comprises 17 residues. In germline, CDR1 is SGHDN, CDR2 FVKESK. DNA for the CDR3: TGTGCCAGCAGCCAAGATAAGGGACAGGGGTCCCATCAGCCCCAGCATTTT. Protein sequence: CASSQDKGQGSHQPQHF.

The chain links TRBV6-5 to TRBJ1-2, with TRBD1 matching over 10 bases. The germline gives CDR1 MNHEY, CDR2 SVGAGI. With V trimmed by 6 bases and J by 4 bases, 8 bases remained unmatched. The CDR3 spans 15 residues. As DNA, the CDR3 is TGTGCCAGCAGCCTCGACAGGGGGCTCGGCTATGGCTACACCTTC. The encoded protein is CASSLDRGLGYGYTF.

J is TRBJ2-1 and V is TRBV5-1, with D perhaps TRBD1 (6 bases). The CDR3 extends over 15 amino acids. Per the germline V gene, CDR1 is SGHRS and CDR2 is YFSETQ. Trimming shortened V by 5 bases and J by 8 bases, and 20 bases separated the two germline ends. CDR3 coding DNA: TGCGCCAGCAGGGTTAGCACAGGGTGGGCCCATGAGCAGTTCTTC. Translated: CASRVSTGWAHEQFF.

The CDR3 DNA reads TGTGCCAGCAGCTTGGATCCCGGGAGTGGGGAGACCCAGTACTTC. Translated, it gives CASSLDPGSGETQYF. The chain uses TRBV5-4 and TRBJ2-5; perhaps TRBD2 as D (6 bases). CDR1 and CDR2 from the germline V gene are SGHNT and YYREEE (reference sequence). The CDR3 length is 15 residues. Trimming cost V 0 bases and J 5 bases, with 14 bases left between them.

V usage is TRBV15 and J usage is TRBJ2-3; D is perhaps TRBD1 (5 bases). This CDR3 comprises 17 residues. V was pared by 1 base and J by 0 bases, with 14 bases between. The germline V gene encodes CDR1 LNHNV and CDR2 YYDKDF (reference sequence). In nucleotides, the CDR3 is TGTGCCACCAGCAGAGGGGGCAGGACCCTTAGCACAGATACGCAGTATTTT. Translated, it gives CATSRGGRTLSTDTQYF.

V usage is TRBV13 and J usage is TRBJ2-7; D remains ambiguous. The V gene lost 3 bases and the J gene lost 3 bases, with 9 bases spanning the gap. CDR1 is PRHDT, CDR2 FYEKMQ, per germline (reference sequence). There are 13 residues in the CDR3. The DNA of the CDR3 is TGTGCCAGCAGCTTTGGGCTACACTACGAGCAGTACTTC. As protein: CASSFGLHYEQYF.

J is TRBJ2-7 and V is TRBV5-6; a possible D gene is TRBD1 (6 bases). V lost 1 base and J 3 bases, leaving 14 bases between the germline ends. Germline values: CDR1 SGHDT, CDR2 YYEEEE. The CDR3 has 15 amino acids. The CDR3 reads CASSLYGDTYYEQYF. Here the CDR3 DNA reads TGTGCCAGCAGCTTGTACGGGGACACATACTACGAGCAGTACTTC.

The chain links TRBV18 to TRBJ1-1; no firm D call. V was clipped by 1 base and J by 1 base, with 10 bases between them. The V gene's germline CDR1 is KGHSH and CDR2 LQKENI. CDR3 length equals 15 residues. In nucleotides, the CDR3 is TGTGCCAGCTCACCACAACACAGCAAGAACACTGAAGCTTTCTTT. It codes for CASSPQHSKNTEAFF.

The J gene is TRBJ1-2, the V gene TRBV4-1, with 8 nucleotides matching TRBD1. The CDR3 is made up of 17 amino acids. Germline CDR1 is MGHRA and CDR2 is YSYEKL. V lost 2 bases and J lost 1; bases outside the gene matches: 9. DNA of the CDR3: TGCGCCAGCAGCCAACACTTAGGGACAGGACTTAACTATGGCTACACCTTC. Translation: CASSQHLGTGLNYGYTF.

The chain is built from TRBV7-9 and TRBJ1-3, with a tentative D call TRBD1 (5 bases). Per germline, CDR1 SEHNR and CDR2 FQNEAQ (reference sequence). This CDR3 spans 15 amino acids. Trimming took 4 bases from V and 0 from J, leaving 10 bases between them. The CDR3 loop reads CASSSQGFSGNTIYF. CDR3 DNA: TGTGCCAGCAGCTCTCAGGGTTTCTCTGGAAACACCATATATTTT.

The chain links TRBV6-5 to TRBJ1-1; D is perhaps TRBD1 (6 bases). Germline lookup yields CDR1 MNHEY and CDR2 SVGAGI. V was trimmed by 8 bases and J by 4 bases, leaving 11 bases between them. The CDR3 contains 12 residues. The CDR3 loop reads CASYEGGTEAFF. The CDR3 coding sequence is TGTGCCAGCTACGAAGGGGGCACTGAAGCTTTCTTT.